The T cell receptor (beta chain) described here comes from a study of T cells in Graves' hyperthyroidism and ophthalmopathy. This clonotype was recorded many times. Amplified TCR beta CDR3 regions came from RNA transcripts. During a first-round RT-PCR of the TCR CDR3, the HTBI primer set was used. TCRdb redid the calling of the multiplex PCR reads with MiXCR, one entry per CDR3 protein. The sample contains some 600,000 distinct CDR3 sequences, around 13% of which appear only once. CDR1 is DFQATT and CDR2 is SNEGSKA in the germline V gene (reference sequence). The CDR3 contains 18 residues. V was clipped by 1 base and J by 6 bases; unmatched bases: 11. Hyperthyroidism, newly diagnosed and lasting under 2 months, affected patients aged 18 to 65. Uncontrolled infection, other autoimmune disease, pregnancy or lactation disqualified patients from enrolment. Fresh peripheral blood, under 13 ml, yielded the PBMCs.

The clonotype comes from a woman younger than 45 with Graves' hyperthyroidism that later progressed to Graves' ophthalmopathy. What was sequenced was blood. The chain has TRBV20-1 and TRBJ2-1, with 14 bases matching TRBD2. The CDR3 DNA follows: TGCAGTGCTAGAGTACTCCTGACTAGCGGGAGGGCCTTCAATGAGCAGTTCTTC. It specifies CSARVLLTSGRAFNEQFF.